A single sample is the source of the 24 T cell receptor beta chains below, sequenced in a study of sequential checkpoint blockade in melanoma. Treatment given: randomized to nivolumab then ipilimumab (arm A) or the reverse (arm B). Here immunoSEQ multiplex PCR was the method, and the copy in TCRdb shows in-frame clones only, minus some. The sample has approximately 18,000 clones, 70% to 80% seen once. Sequences were derived from CD8+ T cells sorted from blood (inferred from file names), sampled from a patient given nivolumab and ipilimumab in sequence. The receptors here all came from a human donor with melanoma.

The rearrangement joins TRBV27 to TRBJ2-7; D may be TRBD2 (6 bases). Trimming stripped 3 bases from V and 7 bases from J, with 13 bases between. Germline values: CDR1 MNHEY, CDR2 SMNVEV (reference sequence). The CDR3 extends over 13 amino acids. CDR3 sequence reads: CASSFAGSREQYF. The DNA of the CDR3 is TGTGCCAGCAGTTTTGCGGGGTCTCGGGAGCAGTACTTC.

The rearrangement uses TRBV15 and TRBJ1-5, with a tentative D call TRBD1 (6 bases). Trimming left V 8 bases short and J 3 bases short, with 14 bases between. The CDR3 consists of 14 residues. The germline V gene has CDR1 LNHNV and CDR2 YYDKDF (reference sequence). DNA of the CDR3: TGTGCCACCGGTAGGGGGGGATTCAATCAGCCCCAGCATTTT. This codes for CATGRGGFNQPQHF. The full variable domain, its missing parts supplied by reference TRBV15 and TRBJ1-5, is DAMVIQNPRYQVTQFGKPVTLSCSQTLNHNVMYWYQQKSSQAPKLLFHYYDKDFNNEADTPDNFQSRRPNTSFCFLDIRSPGLGDTAMYLCATGRGGFNQPQHFGDGTRLSIL.

The CDR3: CASSVGDRADSPLHF. The DNA of the CDR3 is TGTGCCAGCAGCGTAGGGGACAGGGCAGATTCACCCCTCCACTTT. J is TRBJ1-6 and V is TRBV9; 9 bases are a match to TRBD1. The length of the CDR3 is 15 residues. The germline CDR1 and CDR2 sequences are SGDLS and YYNGEE. Trimming at V came to 0 bases and at J to 8 bases, leaving 3 bases not matched to a gene.

As to this clone: This sample also contains other DNA sequences that code for the same CDR3. V usage is TRBV27 and J usage is TRBJ2-7; tentatively, D is TRBD2 (6 bases). CDR3 length equals 13 residues. Germline loops: CDR1 MNHEY, CDR2 SMNVEV (reference sequence). Between the trimmed V and J ends, which lost 2 bases and 1 base, there was a span of 6 bases. CDR3 sequence (DNA): TGTGCCAGCAGTTTAGCGGGATCCTACGAGCAGTACTTC. Residues: CASSLAGSYEQYF.

CDR3 sequence reads: CASSQAEGENSPLHF. The CDR3 DNA is TGTGCCAGCAGCCAAGCGGAGGGTGAGAATTCACCCCTCCACTTT. The V gene is TRBV4-2, the J gene TRBJ1-6; D is ambiguous. The CDR3 has 15 amino acids. Per germline, CDR1 LGHNA and CDR2 YNFKEQ. Trimming left V 1 base short and J 7 bases short, with 11 bases between.

In DNA form, the CDR3 reads TGTGCCAGCAGTTACCCGGGACAGGGGGCCCCGCAGGCTGAAGCTTTCTTT. This codes for CASSYPGQGAPQAEAFF. The chain employs TRBV2 and TRBJ1-1; 12 nucleotides align to TRBD1. Germline trimming cut 5 bases from V and 6 bases from J; bases unmatched to any gene: 13. The CDR3 loop spans 17 amino acids. Germline V gives CDR1 SNHLY, CDR2 FYNNEI.

This chain links TRBV9 with TRBJ1-1; D is ambiguous. The V end was cut by 1 base, the J end by 3 bases, with 7 bases between. The CDR3 has 13 residues. Germline CDR1 and CDR2: SGDLS and YYNGEE. The CDR3 spells CASSVHADTEAFF. CDR3 in DNA: TGTGCCAGCAGCGTACATGCGGACACTGAAGCTTTCTTT.

The V gene is TRBV27, the J gene TRBJ2-7; 13 nucleotides line up with TRBD2. J was trimmed by 4 bases and V by 7 bases; bases with no gene match: 10. This CDR3 spans 16 amino acids. CDR1 and CDR2 from the germline V gene are MNHEY and SMNVEV (reference sequence). The CDR3 reads CASTPRTSGSLYEQYF. CDR3 nucleotide sequence: TGTGCCAGCACCCCAAGGACTAGCGGGAGTTTGTACGAGCAGTACTTC.

The rearrangement joins TRBV4-3 to TRBJ2-7; TRBD1 matches at 7 bases. Germline lookup yields CDR1 LGHNA and CDR2 YSLEER. The CDR3 consists of 15 residues. Trimming removed 1 base from V and 3 bases from J; junction bases left unmatched: 6. In DNA form, the CDR3 reads TGCGCCAGCAGCCAAGGTCAAGGGGGCAACTACGAGCAGTACTTC. Encoded protein: CASSQGQGGNYEQYF.

This clone was found once. V gene TRBV30 combines with J gene TRBJ1-1, with 8 bases that match TRBD1. The CDR3 runs 12 residues. V lost 0 bases and J lost 7; bases outside the gene matches: 1. Germline lookup yields CDR1 GTSNPN and CDR2 SVGIG (reference sequence). CDR3 nucleotides: TGTGCCTGGAGTGTGGGGACAGGTGAAGCTTTCTTT. Encoded protein: CAWSVGTGEAFF.

Here the CDR3 DNA reads TGTGCCAGCAGCTTGGGGGACAGGGGCCACGAGCAGTACTTC. Residues: CASSLGDRGHEQYF. The genes are TRBV5-4 and TRBJ2-7, with 10 bases matching TRBD1. Trimming cost V 0 bases and J 5 bases; bases outside gene matches: 2. Germline V gene sequence: CDR1 SGHNT, CDR2 YYREEE (reference sequence). CDR3 length equals 14 residues.

CDR3 loop: CASSYVQGSYGYTF. The DNA for the CDR3 is TGTGCCAGCAGTTACGTACAGGGGAGCTATGGCTACACCTTC. The rearrangement links TRBV6-5 to TRBJ1-2, with 7 nucleotides matching TRBD1. CDR1 and CDR2 (germline): MNHEY, SVGAGI. The CDR3 has 14 amino acids. The V gene end was trimmed by 2 bases and the J gene end by 4 bases; junction bases not matched to a gene: 4.

The V and J genes are TRBV27 and TRBJ1-2; D gene uncertain. From germline, CDR1 is MNHEY and CDR2 SMNVEV (reference sequence). The CDR3 length is 13 residues. V was shortened by 3 bases and J by 0 bases, with 5 bases between the two germline ends. The CDR3 spells CASSFLSNYGYTF. The CDR3 bases are TGTGCCAGCAGTTTCTTATCTAACTATGGCTACACCTTC.

The chain has TRBV27 and TRBJ2-7; TRBD2 matches 8 bases. Germline CDR1 reads MNHEY; CDR2 reads SMNVEV (reference sequence). With V trimmed by 7 bases and J by 2 bases, 7 bases remained unmatched. The CDR3 is 14 amino acids. The CDR3 nucleotides are TGTGCCAGCACTGGGCTAGCGGGTCCCTACGAGCAGTACTTC. Its translation is CASTGLAGPYEQYF.

The rearrangement uses TRBV4-2 and TRBJ1-2, with 12 nucleotides matching TRBD1. V was pared by 4 bases and J by 3 bases, with 6 bases of the junction left unmatched. Germline lookup yields CDR1 LGHNA and CDR2 YNFKEQ. The length of the CDR3 is 16 residues. The CDR3 DNA reads as TGTGCCAGCAGCCCAACGGGACAGGGGGCGGACTATGGCTACACCTTC. This gives the protein CASSPTGQGADYGYTF.

This clone was seen a single time. The V and J genes are TRBV14 and TRBJ2-7, with 7 nucleotides matching TRBD1. Losses at the gene ends were 4 bases for V and 6 bases for J; bases not matched to a gene: 12. CDR1 is SGHDN, CDR2 FVKESK, per germline. CDR3 length equals 15 residues. CDR3 sequence (DNA): TGTGCCAGCAGCCGGGGGACAGACATCCTTTCCGAGCAGTACTTC. This sequence encodes CASSRGTDILSEQYF. The full variable domain, completed using reference TRBV14 and TRBJ2-7, is EAGVTQFPSHSVIEKGQTVTLRCDPISGHDNLYWYRRVMGKEIKFLLHFVKESKQDESGMPNNRFLAERTGGTYSTLKVQPAELEDSGVYFCASSRGTDILSEQYFGPGTRLTVT.

V is TRBV29-1 and J is TRBJ2-1; the match to TRBD2 covers 8 bases. The trim removed 4 bases at V and 6 bases at J, leaving 5 bases unmatched. This CDR3 spans 13 amino acids. Germline CDR1 is SQVTM and CDR2 is ANQGSEA. The CDR3 DNA sequence: TGCAGCGTTGGAGCGGGAGCGGGCAATGAGCAGTTCTTC. Translated, it gives CSVGAGAGNEQFF.

J is TRBJ2-3 and V is TRBV6-5, with 7 bases fitting TRBD1. Trimming cost V 7 bases and J 3 bases; bases outside gene matches: 4. This CDR3 is 13 amino acids long. Germline lookup yields CDR1 MNHEY and CDR2 SVGAGI. The CDR3 region has the DNA TGTGCCAGCAAAACAGGGGAAACAGATACGCAGTATTTT. It is translated as CASKTGETDTQYF.

The chain is built from TRBV6-4 and TRBJ2-7, with a tentative D call TRBD2 (5 bases). Germline V lookup: CDR1 MRHNA, CDR2 SNTAGT. V shed 3 bases and J shed 4 bases, with 10 bases lying between them. This CDR3 is built from 13 residues. In DNA, the CDR3 is TGTGCCAGCAGTGAACAGCCGGGGTACGAGCAGTACTTC. It is translated as CASSEQPGYEQYF.

This chain uses TRBV7-9 with TRBJ2-7, with D perhaps TRBD2 (5 bases). From germline, CDR1 is SEHNR and CDR2 FQNEAQ (reference sequence). The CDR3 has 13 amino acids. Trimming left V 2 bases short and J 3 bases short, with 8 bases between. The CDR3 nucleotides read TGTGCCAGCAGCTTATGGGGAGACTACGAGCAGTACTTC. Translation gives CASSLWGDYEQYF.

This clone was counted a single time. The chain uses TRBV5-1 and TRBJ1-1; TRBD1 matches at 7 bases. The CDR3 length is 15 residues. Trimming at V came to 3 bases and at J to 4 bases, leaving 9 bases not matched to a gene. Germline CDR1 and CDR2: SGHRS and YFSETQ. The CDR3: CASSSNQGEGTEAFF. The CDR3 DNA is TGCGCCAGCAGCTCAAATCAGGGGGAAGGCACTGAAGCTTTCTTT.

The CDR3 sequence: CASSPPGYEQYF. CDR3 coding DNA: TGTGCCAGCAGCCCCCCGGGTTACGAGCAGTACTTC. The chain carries TRBV7-9 and TRBJ2-7; D gene unclear. The V end lost 5 bases, the J end lost 4 bases, and 9 bases lay between the germline ends. This CDR3 spans 12 amino acids. CDR1 and CDR2 (germline): SEHNR, FQNEAQ (reference sequence).

This chain joins TRBV7-6 and TRBJ1-5, with TRBD1 matching over 11 bases. Per the germline V gene, CDR1 is SGHVS and CDR2 is FNYEAQ. CDR3 length: 17 residues. V lost 5 bases to trimming and J lost 3 bases; unmatched junction nucleotides: 9. The CDR3 DNA reads as TGTGCCAGCAGCAAGGACAGGGGGCAAAATGACAATCAGCCCCAGCATTTT. Amino acid sequence: CASSKDRGQNDNQPQHF. The full variable domain, rest sourced from reference TRBV7-6 and TRBJ1-5, is GAGVSQSPRYKVTKRGQDVALRCDPISGHVSLYWYRQALGQGPEFLTYFNYEAQQDKSGLPNDRFSAERPEGSISTLTIQRTEQRDSAMYRCASSKDRGQNDNQPQHFGDGTRLSIL.

V usage is TRBV5-1 and J usage is TRBJ1-1; D may be TRBD1 (6 bases). This CDR3 is built from 14 residues. V lost 1 base and J lost 1, with 8 bases in between. Looked up from germline, CDR1 is SGHRS and CDR2 is YFSETQ. DNA for the CDR3: TGCGCCAGCAGCTTGAAGGGACAGAACACTGAAGCTTTCTTT. It translates to CASSLKGQNTEAFF. The variable domain in full, completed from reference TRBV5-1 and TRBJ1-1, reads KAGVTQTPRYLIKTRGQQVTLSCSPISGHRSVSWYQQTPGQGLQFLFEYFSETQRNKGNFPGRFSGRQFSNSRSEMNVSTLELGDSALYLCASSLKGQNTEAFFGQGTRLTVV.